This TCR beta chain was recorded in a study of T-cell reconstitution after alpha-beta-depleted transplantation in children. General study findings and limits: Reportedly, roughly two months post-transplant, alpha-beta T cells arose from several hundred expanded graft clones. The authors attributed T-cell counts and diversity one year after transplant mostly to newly produced T cells. Some patients owed their high day-60 TCRbeta diversity to surviving recipient T cells and thymic progenitors.

This clonotype came up many times. Its specificity is not known. Trimming took off 5 bases at V and 3 bases at J, with 22 bases between the two ends. The CDR3 contains 17 residues. The germline V gene has CDR1 SGHVS and CDR2 FQNEAQ. During its preparation, the TCRbeta library received unique molecular identifiers. MiXCR, applied by TCRdb to the PCR reads, yields one record per CDR3 protein. Of 95,000 to 150,000 distinct CDR3 sequences in the sample, more than 20% were seen once. This rearrangement joins TRBV7-8 to TRBJ1-1; D may be TRBD1 (5 bases). The TCR sequence derives from a male patient aged 2-15 years who had a stem cell transplant for chronic granulomatous disease, so the T cells may come from the graft donor. The sequences come from PBMCs, mostly from graft donor cells, collected 180 days after TCRalphabeta/CD19-depleted stem cell transplant. CDR3 sequence: CASSPKGDLIRDTEAFF. The CDR3 region has the DNA TGTGCCAGCAGCCCCAAAGGGGACCTTATTAGGGACACTGAAGCTTTCTTT. Looking up the rest from reference TRBV7-8 and TRBJ1-1 gives the full variable domain: GAGVSQSPRYKVAKRGQDVALRCDPISGHVSLFWYQQALGQGPEFLTYFQNEAQLDKSGLPSDRFFAERPEGSVSTLKIQRTQQEDSAVYLCASSPKGDLIRDTEAFFGQGTRLTVV.